One sample yielded the 25 T cell receptor beta chains listed below, sequenced in a study of cytotoxic CD8 clonotypes in ibrutinib-treated CLL. Here immunoSEQ multiplex PCR was the method, and the copy in TCRdb shows in-frame clones only, minus some. The sample holds approximately 32,000 clones, 69% seen once. The input for sequencing was PBMCs, taken before ibrutinib treatment. The receptors were gathered from a human donor with chronic lymphocytic leukemia.

This clone was recorded a few times. The V call is TRBV19, the J call TRBJ1-5; 9 bases are shared with TRBD1. Germline CDR1 and CDR2: LNHDA and SQIVND (reference sequence). The CDR3 spans 15 residues. J lost 5 bases, V lost 4 bases, and 6 bases had no gene match. Here the CDR3 reads CASSSSGTGYQPQHF. The CDR3 nucleotides are TGTGCCAGTAGTAGCTCCGGGACAGGGTATCAGCCCCAGCATTTT.

This chain joins TRBV7-2 and TRBJ2-7; D is perhaps TRBD2 (6 bases). CDR1 is SGHTA, CDR2 FQGNSA, per germline. The CDR3 is made up of 14 amino acids. V dropped 6 bases and J dropped 0 bases, with 12 bases sitting between them. The CDR3 DNA is TGTGCCAGCAGTTATAGGAGGGCCTCCTACGAGCAGTACTTC. It codes for CASSYRRASYEQYF.

The gene calls are TRBV30 and TRBJ2-5, with a weak D call TRBD1 (6 bases). CDR1 and CDR2 (germline): GTSNPN, SVGIG (reference sequence). CDR3 length equals 14 residues. V lost 3 bases to trimming and J lost 4 bases, with 15 bases between them. This chain's CDR3 is CAWRPPGARETQYF. CDR3 nucleotides: TGTGCCTGGAGACCTCCAGGGGCGAGAGAGACCCAGTACTTC. The full variable domain, rest sourced from reference TRBV30 and TRBJ2-5, is SQTIHQWPATLVQPVGSPLSLECTVEGTSNPNLYWYRQAAGRGLQLLFYSVGIGQISSEVPQNLSASRPQDRQFILSSKKLLLSDSGFYLCAWRPPGARETQYFGPGTRLLVL.

The chain recombines TRBV19 with TRBJ2-2, with TRBD1 matching 9 bases. CDR1 and CDR2 (germline): LNHDA, SQIVND (reference sequence). The CDR3 has 16 residues. V was clipped by 1 base and J by 4 bases; unmatched bases: 4. The CDR3 region is CASSIGDRVGTGELFF. CDR3 sequence (DNA): TGTGCCAGTAGTATAGGGGACAGGGTGGGCACCGGGGAGCTGTTTTTT. Full variable domain (outside the CDR3, taken from reference TRBV19 and TRBJ2-2): DGGITQSPKYLFRKEGQNVTLSCEQNLNHDAMYWYRQDPGQGLRLIYYSQIVNDFQKGDIAEGYSVSREKKESFPLTVTSAQKNPTAFYLCASSIGDRVGTGELFFGEGSRLTVL.

This clone was found once. The rearrangement links TRBV5-1 to TRBJ1-6; maybe TRBD1 (6 bases). The CDR3 has 15 residues. CDR1 is SGHRS and CDR2 is YFSETQ in the germline V gene. The germline V and J ends were trimmed by 4 bases and 8 bases, with 16 bases remaining between them. CDR3 sequence: CASSPAGAPDSPLHF. The CDR3 DNA sequence: TGCGCCAGCAGCCCGGCAGGGGCCCCCGATTCACCCCTCCACTTT.

J is TRBJ2-3 and V is TRBV15, with a weak D call TRBD2 (5 bases). From germline, CDR1 is LNHNV and CDR2 YYDKDF (reference sequence). The CDR3 is 15 residues long. Trimming took off 2 bases at V and 4 bases at J, with 13 bases between the two ends. CDR3 in DNA: TGTGCCACCAGCAGATCTGGATGGGAGTCAGATACGCAGTATTTT. Translated: CATSRSGWESDTQYF.

V usage is TRBV6-6 and J usage is TRBJ2-6; no definite D call. The CDR3 has 14 amino acids. The V gene's germline CDR1 is MNHNY and CDR2 SVGAGI (reference sequence). The germline V and J ends were trimmed by 0 bases and 14 bases, with 14 bases remaining between them. The CDR3 is CASSYSYDWIFLTF. CDR3 nucleotide sequence: TGTGCCAGCAGTTACTCGTACGACTGGATTTTCCTGACTTTC.

This CDR3 reads CASSDQVGGYTF. In nucleotides, the CDR3 is TGTGCCAGCAGTGACCAAGTCGGTGGCTACACCTTC. The chain couples TRBV6-4 to TRBJ1-2; D uncertain. Germline CDR1 MRHNA, CDR2 SNTAGT. There are 12 residues in the CDR3. Between the trimmed V and J ends, which lost 2 bases and 7 bases, there was a span of 8 bases.

With respect to this clone: At one of its ends the junction is not consistent with the germline gene, which may arise from a read error. The chain has TRBV6-5 and TRBJ2-1; D may be TRBD1 or TRBD2 (5 bases each). CDR3 size: 13 residues. In germline, CDR1 is MNHEY, CDR2 SVGAGI. CDR3 sequence (DNA): TGTGCCAGCAGTTACTCGACGGGACCTCATACAGTCTTC. This gives the protein CASSYSTGPHTVF.

The chain employs TRBV7-6 and TRBJ2-3; no definite D call. The V and J ends lost 1 base and 5 bases respectively, with 16 bases between them. The CDR3 runs to 16 residues. CDR1 SGHVS and CDR2 FNYEAQ come from the germline V gene. In nucleotides, the CDR3 is TGTGCCAGCAGCTTAGAGGTCTCCAGGAATCAAGATACGCAGTATTTT. This codes for CASSLEVSRNQDTQYF.

The chain employs TRBV27 and TRBJ2-3; D is possibly TRBD1 (6 bases). V lost 2 bases and J lost 0, with 15 bases in between. Germline loops: CDR1 MNHEY, CDR2 SMNVEV (reference sequence). The length of the CDR3 is 17 residues. The CDR3 region is CASSLNPTRGSTDTQYF. The CDR3 DNA follows: TGTGCCAGCAGTTTAAATCCCACCAGGGGAAGCACAGATACGCAGTATTTT.

V is TRBV27 and J is TRBJ2-1; D gene unclear. The germline V and J ends were trimmed by 5 bases and 6 bases, with 14 bases remaining between them. The CDR3 has 14 amino acids. CDR1 MNHEY and CDR2 SMNVEV come from the germline V gene (reference sequence). CDR3 sequence: CASSVTPGSNEQFF. The DNA of the CDR3 is TGTGCCAGCAGTGTAACTCCCGGGTCCAATGAGCAGTTCTTC.

This chain connects TRBV4-1 to TRBJ2-5, with TRBD1 identical over 7 bases. The CDR3 loop spans 15 amino acids. CDR1 MGHRA and CDR2 YSYEKL come from the germline V gene. V was pared by 2 bases and J by 5 bases, with 8 bases of the junction left unmatched. CDR3 nucleotides: TGCGCCAGCAGCCAAATAGAACAGGGGTTGGAGACCCAGTACTTC. It encodes CASSQIEQGLETQYF.

Comments on this clone: A much larger clone sits a single nucleotide away, making a read error possible. This chain joins TRBV25-1 and TRBJ1-2; possible D gene TRBD1, 6 bases. Germline V CDR1 and CDR2: MGHDK, SYGVNS. The CDR3 runs 16 residues. The ends were cut back, 3 bases at V and 6 bases at J, with 20 bases in the middle. The CDR3 bases are TGTGCCAGCAGTGATGGGGGCGCGGGGGGCCTGGATGGCTACACCTTC. The encoded protein is CASSDGGAGGLDGYTF.

The gene calls are TRBV6-1 and TRBJ2-7; weak D call: TRBD2 (5 bases). The CDR3 extends over 13 amino acids. V lost 3 bases, J lost 4 bases, and 10 bases lay in between. The germline CDR1 and CDR2 sequences are MNHNS and SASEGT. The DNA of the CDR3 is TGTGCCAGCAGTGATTTCCCGGGGTACGAGCAGTACTTC. Translation gives CASSDFPGYEQYF.

The chain carries TRBV30 and TRBJ2-3, with 8 bases identical to TRBD1. The CDR3 loop spans 14 amino acids. V was pared by 3 bases and J by 8 bases, with 10 bases of the junction left unmatched. Germline V gives CDR1 GTSNPN, CDR2 SVGIG (reference sequence). The CDR3 nucleotides read TGTGCCTGGAGGCCAGGGGGCTTCATGGGTACGCAGTATTTT. Encoded protein: CAWRPGGFMGTQYF. Filled out from reference TRBV30 and TRBJ2-3, the complete variable domain reads SQTIHQWPATLVQPVGSPLSLECTVEGTSNPNLYWYRQAAGRGLQLLFYSVGIGQISSEVPQNLSASRPQDRQFILSSKKLLLSDSGFYLCAWRPGGFMGTQYFGPGTRLTVL.

V gene TRBV7-2 combines with J gene TRBJ2-5; D gene uncertain. With 2 bases removed from V and 3 bases from J, the gap between germline ends came to 10 bases. The germline gives CDR1 SGHTA, CDR2 FQGNSA. There are 14 residues in the CDR3. The CDR3 coding sequence is TGTGCCAGCAGCTTAATAGCTAGTAAAGAGACCCAGTACTTC. Amino acid sequence: CASSLIASKETQYF.

A single count supports this clone. The chain is built from TRBV7-6 and TRBJ1-2, with 8 bases aligning to TRBD1. The germline V gene encodes CDR1 SGHVS and CDR2 FNYEAQ. This CDR3 contains 15 residues. V shed 5 bases, J shed 8 bases, and the junction held 13 bases outside the gene matches. This chain's CDR3 is CASSPEETGAGGYTF. In DNA, the CDR3 is TGTGCCAGCAGCCCAGAAGAGACAGGGGCTGGGGGCTACACCTTC.

The chain is built from TRBV4-3 and TRBJ1-4; no reliable D call. Per germline, CDR1 LGHNA and CDR2 YSLEER. The CDR3 loop spans 11 amino acids. The V end was cut by 4 bases, the J end by 8 bases, with 5 bases between. In nucleotides, the CDR3 is TGCGCCAGCAGCCCCGGGGAAAAACTGTTTTTT. This sequence encodes CASSPGEKLFF.

J is TRBJ2-5 and V is TRBV28, with TRBD2 matching 8 bases. V was clipped by 5 bases and J by 2 bases; unmatched bases: 10. CDR1 and CDR2 from the germline V gene are MDHEN and SYDVKM. The CDR3 has 16 amino acids. The CDR3 region is CASSRGGTIRQETQYF. CDR3 DNA sequence: TGTGCCAGCAGTCGCGGGGGGACAATACGGCAAGAGACCCAGTACTTC.

The genes are TRBV19 and TRBJ2-5; D is uncertain. Trimming took off 3 bases at V and 4 bases at J, with 3 bases between the two ends. This CDR3 spans 11 amino acids. The germline gives CDR1 LNHDA, CDR2 SQIVND (reference sequence). For the CDR3, the DNA is TGTGCCAGTAGTATTAGAGAGACCCAGTACTTC. It yields the protein CASSIRETQYF.

The rearrangement joins TRBV4-1 to TRBJ2-5, with TRBD2 identical over 11 bases. Looked up from germline, CDR1 is MGHRA and CDR2 is YSYEKL. Trimming took 0 bases from V and 6 from J; bases not matched to a gene: 12. The CDR3 contains 18 residues. CDR3: CASSQEGIAGGFGKTQYF. The CDR3 DNA sequence: TGCGCCAGCAGCCAAGAGGGGATAGCGGGGGGGTTTGGAAAGACCCAGTACTTC.

The chain has TRBV4-2 and TRBJ2-3; 9 bases are a match to TRBD2. The ends lost 0 bases at V and 4 bases at J; junction bases unmatched: 5. Per germline, CDR1 LGHNA and CDR2 YNFKEQ. CDR3 length: 16 amino acids. Written as DNA, the CDR3 is TGTGCCAGCAGCCAAGAAGGCGGGAGGGTTGCAGATACGCAGTATTTT. Amino acids: CASSQEGGRVADTQYF.

The chain joins TRBV15 to TRBJ1-1; D not certain. V was shortened by 0 bases and J by 3 bases, with 8 bases between the two germline ends. The CDR3 runs to 14 residues. CDR1 and CDR2 from the germline V gene are LNHNV and YYDKDF (reference sequence). CDR3 region: CATSRDLGDTEAFF. DNA of the CDR3: TGTGCCACCAGCAGAGATCTAGGCGACACTGAAGCTTTCTTT.

The chain has TRBV7-2 and TRBJ1-3; TRBD1 aligns across 7 bases. Trimming removed 5 bases from V and 1 base from J; junction bases left unmatched: 2. The germline V gene encodes CDR1 SGHTA and CDR2 FQGNSA. CDR3 length: 14 amino acids. The CDR3 DNA follows: TGTGCCAGCAGCCCGACAGGGTCTGGAAACACCATATATTTT. Translation gives CASSPTGSGNTIYF.